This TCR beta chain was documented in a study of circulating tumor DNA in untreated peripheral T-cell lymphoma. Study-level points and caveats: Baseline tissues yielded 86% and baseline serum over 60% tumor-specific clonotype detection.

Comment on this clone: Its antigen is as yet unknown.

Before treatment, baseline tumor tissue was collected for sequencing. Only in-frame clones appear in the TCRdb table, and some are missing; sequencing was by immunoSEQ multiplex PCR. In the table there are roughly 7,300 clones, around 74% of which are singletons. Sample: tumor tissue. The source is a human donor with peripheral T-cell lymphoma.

The CDR3 region is CASSFGRGLTGTEAFF. The CDR3 DNA reads TGTGCCAGCAGTTTCGGCAGGGGGCTTACGGGGACTGAAGCTTTCTTT. This chain uses TRBV27 with TRBJ1-1; the match to TRBD1 covers 8 bases. The germline CDR1 and CDR2 sequences are MNHEY and SMNVEV (reference sequence). V lost 3 bases and J lost 5; bases outside the gene matches: 11. This CDR3 spans 16 amino acids.